This TCR beta chain was sequenced during a study of control samples from healthy donors and cancer patients. As regards this clone: In the same sample, other DNA sequences code for this CDR3.

Libraries were prepared by immunoSEQ multiplex PCR; TCRdb keeps only in-frame clonotypes and omits some of them. This table holds about 70,000 clones, about 95% found once. The sequence was obtained from a woman in her thirties in good health. The sequencing sample was made of blood.

CDR3 in DNA: TGTGCCAGCAGCGCTAGCACAGATACGCAGTATTTT. The encoded protein is CASSASTDTQYF. The rearrangement uses TRBV7-8 and TRBJ2-3; D unresolved. Germline lookup yields CDR1 SGHVS and CDR2 FQNEAQ. The V and J ends lost 5 bases and 0 bases respectively, with 3 bases between them. The CDR3 loop spans 12 amino acids. Full variable domain (outside the CDR3, taken from reference TRBV7-8 and TRBJ2-3): GAGVSQSPRYKVAKRGQDVALRCDPISGHVSLFWYQQALGQGPEFLTYFQNEAQLDKSGLPSDRFFAERPEGSVSTLKIQRTQQEDSAVYLCASSASTDTQYFGPGTRLTVL.